The TCR beta chain under discussion was sequenced for a study of T-cell memory formation after mild COVID-19. Looking at the study overall: There were largely donor-specific TCR clusters.

Germline loops: CDR1 SGHAT, CDR2 FQNNGV. V was pared by 5 bases and J by 5 bases, with 15 bases between. CDR3 length: 14 amino acids. Findings and limits, study-wide: Contracting CD4+ clones sat mainly in CM and EM; CD8+ in EMRA.

This clonotype came up many times. What it binds is unknown. Barcoded TCR alpha and TCR beta cDNA libraries with UMIs came from 5'RACE using constant-segment primers. TCRdb recomputed calls from the 5' RACE reads with MiXCR, one row per CDR3 protein. The data contain approximately 46,000 distinct CDR3 sequences, around 6.1% of them singletons. The chain carries TRBV11-2 and TRBJ2-5, with a weak D call TRBD1 (5 bases). The sample consisted of PBMCs or a T cell subset sorted from them (not recorded which). The clonotype was recovered from an adult who had mild COVID-19 (a few samples of this study predate the infection). Cell type and time point are not known. CDR3 nucleotide sequence: TGTGCCAGCAGCCCGCAGGGTCTGACGGAGACCCAGTACTTC. The encoded protein is CASSPQGLTETQYF. Using reference TRBV11-2 and TRBJ2-5 for the parts outside the CDR3, the full variable domain is EAGVAQSPRYKIIEKRQSVAFWCNPISGHATLYWYQQILGQGPKLLIQFQNNGVVDDSQLPKDRFSAERLKGVDSTLKIQPAKLEDSAVYLCASSPQGLTETQYFGPGTRLLVL.